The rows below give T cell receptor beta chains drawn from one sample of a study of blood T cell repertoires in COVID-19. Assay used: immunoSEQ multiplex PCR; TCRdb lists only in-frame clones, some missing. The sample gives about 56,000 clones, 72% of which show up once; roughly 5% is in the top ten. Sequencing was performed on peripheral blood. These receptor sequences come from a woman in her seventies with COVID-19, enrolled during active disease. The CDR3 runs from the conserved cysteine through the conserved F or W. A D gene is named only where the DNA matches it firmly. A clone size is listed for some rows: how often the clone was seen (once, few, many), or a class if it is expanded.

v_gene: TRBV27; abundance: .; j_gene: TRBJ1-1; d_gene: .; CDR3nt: TGTGCCAGCAGTTACAAAACACCTCTCACCTCGCTGAACACTGAAGCTTTCTTT; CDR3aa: CASSYKTPLTSLNTEAFF
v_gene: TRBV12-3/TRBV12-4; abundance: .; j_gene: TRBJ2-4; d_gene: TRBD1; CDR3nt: TGTGCCAGCAGTACCTCGGACAGGAACATTCAGTACTTC; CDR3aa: CASSTSDRNIQYF
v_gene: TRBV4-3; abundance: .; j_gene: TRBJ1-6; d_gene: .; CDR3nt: TGCGCCAGCAGCCAAGAGACCGATCTCTTGCAGAGACTTAATTCACCCCTCCACTTT; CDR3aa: CASSQETDLLQRLNSPLHF
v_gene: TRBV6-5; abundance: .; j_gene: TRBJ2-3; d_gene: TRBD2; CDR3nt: TGTGCCGCCAGGCCGCGGGGGGCCACAGATACGCAGTATTTT; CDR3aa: CAARPRGATDTQYF
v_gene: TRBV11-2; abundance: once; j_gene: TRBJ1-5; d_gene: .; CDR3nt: TGTGCCAGCAGCCGAGGGGGACGGAGTCTTGAGCCCCAGCATTTT; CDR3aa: CASSRGGRSLEPQHF
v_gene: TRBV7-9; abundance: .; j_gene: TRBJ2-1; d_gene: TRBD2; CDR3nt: TGTGCCAGCAGCTCTCGGGGGACTAGCGGGGGAGCTTATGAGCAGTTCTTC; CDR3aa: CASSSRGTSGGAYEQFF
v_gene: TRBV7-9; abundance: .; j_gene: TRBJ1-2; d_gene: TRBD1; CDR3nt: TGTGCCAGCAGCCCAGGGGGCGAGGTTGATGGCTACACCTTC; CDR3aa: CASSPGGEVDGYTF
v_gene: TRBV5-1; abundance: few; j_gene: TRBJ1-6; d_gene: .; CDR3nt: TGCGCCAGCAGCTTGCTGCAGAACCATAATTCACCCCTCCACTTT; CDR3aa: CASSLLQNHNSPLHF
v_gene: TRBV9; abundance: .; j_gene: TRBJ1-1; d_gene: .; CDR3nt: TGTGCCAGCAGCGGCACAGGGCGGGCCACTGAAGCTTTCTTT; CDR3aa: CASSGTGRATEAFF
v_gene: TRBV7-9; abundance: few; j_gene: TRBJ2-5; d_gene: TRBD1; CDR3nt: TGTGCCAGCAGCGCCCGACAGGGGGAAGAGACCCAGTACTTC; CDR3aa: CASSARQGEETQYF
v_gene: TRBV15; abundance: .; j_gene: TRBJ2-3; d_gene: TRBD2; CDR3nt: TGTGCCACCAGCAGAGATCAAGGTAGCGGGGGGGCTAATACGCAGTATTTT; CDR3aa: CATSRDQGSGGANTQYF
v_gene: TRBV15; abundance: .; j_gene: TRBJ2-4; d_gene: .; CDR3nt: TGTGCCACCAGCAGAGATAAGGGTAGTGGGCGCGGGGCTCGGAACATTCAGTACTTC; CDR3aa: CATSRDKGSGRGARNIQYF
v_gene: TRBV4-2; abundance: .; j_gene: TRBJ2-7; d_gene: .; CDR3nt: TGTGCCAGCAGCCAACAAGCAGACAGGAGCCCCTACGAGCAGTACTTC; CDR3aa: CASSQQADRSPYEQYF
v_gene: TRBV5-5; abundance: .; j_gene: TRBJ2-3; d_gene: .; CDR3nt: TGTGCCAGCAGCTTCGCCTCAGGCACAGATACGCAGTATTTT; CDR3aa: CASSFASGTDTQYF
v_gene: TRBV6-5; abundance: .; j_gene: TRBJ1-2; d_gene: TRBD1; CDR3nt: TGTGCCAGCAGTTACGGGACCGGGACAGGGACGAAAAACACCTTC; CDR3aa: CASSYGTGTGTKNTF
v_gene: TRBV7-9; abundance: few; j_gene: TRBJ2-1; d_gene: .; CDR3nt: TGTGCCAGCAGCTTAAAGGGGCTACGTCTGCACAGTGAGCAGTTCTTC; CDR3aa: CASSLKGLRLHSEQFF
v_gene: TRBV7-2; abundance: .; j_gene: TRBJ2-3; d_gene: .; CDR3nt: TGTGCCAGCAGCTACGGGTCTACAGATACGCAGTATTTT; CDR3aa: CASSYGSTDTQYF
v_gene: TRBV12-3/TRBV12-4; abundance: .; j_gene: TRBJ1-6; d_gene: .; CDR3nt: TGTGCCAGCAGTTATGATAGGCGCGGACAGCTCCACTTT; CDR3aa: CASSYDRRGQLHF
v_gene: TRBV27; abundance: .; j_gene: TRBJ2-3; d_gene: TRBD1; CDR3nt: TGTGCCAGCACAGGGACAGGGGGCTTCTATACGCAGTATTTT; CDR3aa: CASTGTGGFYTQYF
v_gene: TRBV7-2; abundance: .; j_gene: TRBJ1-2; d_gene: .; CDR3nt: TGTGCCAGCAGCTTAAGTGACAGTAACTATGGCTACACCTTC; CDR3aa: CASSLSDSNYGYTF
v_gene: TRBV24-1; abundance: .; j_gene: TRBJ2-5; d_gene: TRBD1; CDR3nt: TGTGCCACCAGTGATCCCTACAGGGGTCAAGAGACCCAGTACTTC; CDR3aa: CATSDPYRGQETQYF
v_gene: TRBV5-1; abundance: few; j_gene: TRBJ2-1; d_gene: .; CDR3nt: TGCGCCAGCAGCTCCAATGGGGCCGTCTCCAATGAGCAGTTCTTC; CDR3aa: CASSSNGAVSNEQFF